This T cell receptor (beta chain) is drawn from a study of blood T cell repertoires in COVID-19. Background on the study: The analysed material was cDNA or gDNA that came from T cells, B-cell-depleted T cells, or PBMCs.

The CDR3 runs to 15 residues. V was clipped by 5 bases and J by 5 bases, with 17 bases between them. From germline, CDR1 is SGHTA and CDR2 FQGTGA. Clones were sequenced by immunoSEQ multiplex PCR, and TCRdb holds only the in-frame ones, with some missing. This repertoire shows over 70,000 clones, 82% found once; its top ten account for roughly 4%. This sequence originates from a woman in her sixties or seventies with acute or convalescent COVID-19. The chain joins TRBV7-3 to TRBJ2-3; the D gene is possibly TRBD2 (6 bases). Sequenced input: peripheral blood. The CDR3 reads CASSPNWDFLDTQYF. CDR3 sequence (DNA): TGTGCCAGCAGCCCTAACTGGGACTTTCTAGATACGCAGTATTTT.